A selection of T cell receptor beta chains follows, all from one sample in a study of neurological immune-mediated disorders. TCRdb redid the calling of the 5' RACE reads with MiXCR, one entry per CDR3 protein. Here the sample spans fewer than 85,000 distinct CDR3 sequences, 3.5% to 4.5% being singletons. What was sequenced was PBMCs. Receptors were obtained from a woman in her sixties with multiple sclerosis. Each CDR3 is given with its conserved first and last residue. A D gene is named only where the DNA matches it firmly. Clone sizes are given selectively: once, few, many, or a class where the clone is expanded.

TRBD1	many	TRBV7-9	TRBJ2-7	15	TGTGCCAGCAGCCACAACAGGGGACCAGCCTACGAGCAGTACTTC	CASSHNRGPAYEQYF
.	few	TRBV4-1	TRBJ1-6	14	TGCGCCAGCAGCCAAGATCCGAGTAATTCACCCCTCCACTTT	CASSQDPSNSPLHF
.	many	TRBV5-1	TRBJ2-7	16	TGCGCCAGCAGCCTCCTCGGCTTCCCCCTCTCCTACGAGCAGTACTTC	CASSLLGFPLSYEQYF
.	many	TRBV18	TRBJ2-1	14	TGTGCCAGCTCACCCACGTCGACCGTGAATGAGCAGTTCTTC	CASSPTSTVNEQFF
.	many	TRBV24-1	TRBJ2-5	15	TGTGCCACCAGTGTCCGGGACACAAACCAAGAGACCCAGTACTTC	CATSVRDTNQETQYF
TRBD2	many	TRBV19	TRBJ2-3	16	TGTGCCAGTAGTATCCCTAGCGGGGGATACACAGATACGCAGTATTTT	CASSIPSGGYTDTQYF
TRBD1	many	TRBV6-5	TRBJ1-6	15	TGTGCCAGCAGCAGCGACGGGACAGGGAATTCACCCCTCCACTTT	CASSSDGTGNSPLHF
.	many	TRBV5-1	TRBJ1-5	16	TGCGCCAGCAGCCCCTTGGGTGGGGGTAGTGGCCAGCCCCAGCATTTT	CASSPLGGGSGQPQHF
.	many	TRBV6-6	TRBJ2-7	11	TGTGCCAGCAGGTTAGCTGGGGAGCAGTACTTC	CASRLAGEQYF
TRBD1	many	TRBV6-5	TRBJ1-6	15	TGTGCCAGCAGGCCCCCGACAGGGGATAATTCACCCCTCCACTTT	CASRPPTGDNSPLHF
TRBD2	many	TRBV28	TRBJ2-1	16	TGTGCCAGCAGTTCGCCGACTAGCGGGGGGGGCAATGAGCAGTTCTTC	CASSSPTSGGGNEQFF
TRBD2	many	TRBV27	TRBJ2-7	13	TGTGCCAGCATGGGGCGGGGGGCCTACGAGCAGTACTTC	CASMGRGAYEQYF
TRBD1	many	TRBV24-1	TRBJ2-1	15	TGTGCCACCAGCCGGTCAGGACAGGGAAGCAATGAGCAGTTCTTC	CATSRSGQGSNEQFF
.	many	TRBV7-2	TRBJ2-3	15	TGTGCCAGCAGCTTACAGTTTGGTAGCACAGATACGCAGTATTTT	CASSLQFGSTDTQYF
.	many	TRBV7-2	TRBJ2-7	15	TGTGCCAGCAGCACGGGAGGGACAGCTTCCTACGAGCAGTACTTC	CASSTGGTASYEQYF
TRBD1	many	TRBV15	TRBJ1-5	15	TGTGCCACCAGCAGGGCCGGGACAGGGGATCAGCCCCAGCATTTT	CATSRAGTGDQPQHF
TRBD2	.	TRBV5-1	TRBJ2-3	18	TGCGCCAGCAGCTTGATTAGCGGGACTAGAGGGGGGGAAGATACGCAGTATTTT	CASSLISGTRGGEDTQYF
.	many	TRBV7-2	TRBJ2-7	14	TGTGCCAGCACCAAAGGACAGAACTCCTACGAGCAGTACTTC	CASTKGQNSYEQYF
.	many	TRBV20-1	TRBJ1-2	12	TGCAGTGCTAGAGGGGAAACGGGTGGCTACACCTTC	CSARGETGGYTF
.	many	TRBV15	TRBJ2-5	13	TGTGCCACCAGCAGAGATGAGTGGGAGACCCAGTACTTC	CATSRDEWETQYF
TRBD1	many	TRBV20-1	TRBJ2-1	15	TGCAGTGCTAGAGTTTCGACAGGGGTAAGCAATGAGCAGTTCTTC	CSARVSTGVSNEQFF
.	many	TRBV15	TRBJ2-1	15	TGTGCCACCAGCGGCCAGCGGAGCTCCTACAATGAGCAGTTCTTC	CATSGQRSSYNEQFF
TRBD1	many	TRBV20-1	TRBJ1-5	17	TGCAGTGCTAGAGCGGGACAGGGGGCGCGAAGCAATCAGCCCCAGCATTTT	CSARAGQGARSNQPQHF
.	many	TRBV20-1	TRBJ2-5	13	TGCAGTGTAACCCAGGGGAGCAGGGAGACCCAGTACTTC	CSVTQGSRETQYF
.	many	TRBV2	TRBJ1-2	13	TGTGCCAGCAGTGAATCCAGGGGCTATGGCTACACCTTC	CASSESRGYGYTF
.	many	TRBV5-1	TRBJ2-1	13	TGCGCCAGCAGCTTAGGCAGGGTGGATGAGCAGTTCTTC	CASSLGRVDEQFF
.	many	TRBV2	TRBJ2-2	13	TGTGCCAGCAGTGAGAGGGAGGCCGGGGAGCTGTTTTTT	CASSEREAGELFF
.	few	TRBV11-2	TRBJ2-7	14	TGTGCCAGCAGCCTCCGGGGGGCACTATACGAGCAGTACTTC	CASSLRGALYEQYF
TRBD2	many	TRBV5-1	TRBJ2-2	16	TGCGCCAGCAGCCCCACTAGCGGGGGGGCCGCCGGGGAGCTGTTTTTT	CASSPTSGGAAGELFF
.	.	TRBV20-1	TRBJ2-7	13	TGCAGTGCTAGAGACCCAGAGAGTTACGAGCAGTACTTC	CSARDPESYEQYF
.	many	TRBV6-6	TRBJ2-7	17	TGTGCCAGCAGTTACTCCCTGACGCCTGGGGGACCAGGCGGGCAGTACTTC	CASSYSLTPGGPGGQYF
.	many	TRBV5-1	TRBJ1-1	14	TGCGCCAGCAGCTTGGCTGGGGGAACGACTGAAGCTTTCTTT	CASSLAGGTTEAFF
.	many	TRBV10-3	TRBJ1-1	14	TGTGCCATCAGTGAGTCAGGGGTGAACACTGAAGCTTTCTTT	CAISESGVNTEAFF
.	many	TRBV20-1	TRBJ2-3	14	TGCAGTGCTGTGGACGACCGGGTCACAGATACGCAGTATTTT	CSAVDDRVTDTQYF
.	many	TRBV6-2/TRBV6-3	TRBJ1-1	12	TGTGCCTGCCGACAGGCGCACACTGAAGCTTTCTTT	CACRQAHTEAFF
.	many	TRBV6-5	TRBJ1-5	14	TGTGCCAGCAGTTACTCACAGGGCCCCCAGCCCCAGCATTTT	CASSYSQGPQPQHF
.	many	TRBV20-1	TRBJ2-1	17	TGCAGTGCTAGATTGTCGGTCCCGGGACGAAGTTACAATGAGCAGTTCTTC	CSARLSVPGRSYNEQFF
.	many	TRBV7-9	TRBJ2-7	14	TGTGCCAGCAGCCCCTGGGGCTCAGGGAGCGAGCAGTACTTC	CASSPWGSGSEQYF
.	many	TRBV11-2	TRBJ2-7	13	TGTGCCAGCAGCCCCGGGTCTGGGTTCGAGCAGTACTTC	CASSPGSGFEQYF
TRBD1	many	TRBV5-4	TRBJ1-5	18	TGTGCCAGCAGCTCCCGGACAGGGGGCGGGCAAGGCAATCAGCCCCAGCATTTT	CASSSRTGGGQGNQPQHF
TRBD1	many	TRBV12-3/TRBV12-4	TRBJ2-1	14	TGTGCCAGCAGTTTTCAGGGGGCAGTTAATGAGCAGTTCTTC	CASSFQGAVNEQFF
TRBD2	many	TRBV3-1	TRBJ2-5	16	TGTGCCAGCAGCGGGACTAGCGGGGGGAACCAAGAGACCCAGTACTTC	CASSGTSGGNQETQYF
TRBD1	many	TRBV7-9	TRBJ2-1	14	TGTGCCAGCAGCCTAGGGACAGGGAGGAATGAGCAGTTCTTC	CASSLGTGRNEQFF
.	many	TRBV10-3	TRBJ1-4	13	TGTGCCATCTCTGAGGGGAGAAATGAAAAACTGTTTTTT	CAISEGRNEKLFF
.	many	TRBV20-1	TRBJ1-5	12	TGCAGTGCTGGGAATAGCAATCAGCCCCAGCATTTT	CSAGNSNQPQHF
.	many	TRBV5-6	TRBJ2-7	13	TGTGCCAGCAGGAGGGACCGCACCTACGAGCAGTACTTC	CASRRDRTYEQYF
.	many	TRBV7-2	TRBJ2-5	15	TGTGCCAGCAGCAGACCCGGGCCCCAAGGAGAGACCCAGTACTTC	CASSRPGPQGETQYF
TRBD2	many	TRBV28	TRBJ2-1	13	TGTGCCAGCTTCGTTAGCGGGGCTAGTGAGCAGTTCTTC	CASFVSGASEQFF
TRBD2	many	TRBV20-1	TRBJ2-3	14	TGCAGTGCTATAGCGGGGGGACCCACAGATACGCAGTATTTT	CSAIAGGPTDTQYF
TRBD2	many	TRBV20-1	TRBJ2-5	15	TGCAGTGCTAGCGGACTAGCGGGGGCTCAAGAGACCCAGTACTTC	CSASGLAGAQETQYF
TRBD1	many	TRBV3-1	TRBJ2-3	18	TGTGCCAGCAGCCAAACCCAGGGGGCGCCAGGTTCACCCGATACGCAGTATTTT	CASSQTQGAPGSPDTQYF
TRBD1	many	TRBV24-1	TRBJ2-3	13	TGTGCCACCAGTGACCTAGGGACAGGGGGGCAGTATTTT	CATSDLGTGGQYF
.	many	TRBV7-2	TRBJ1-5	14	TGTGCCAGCAGTTCTGGGGGCACCGGTCAGCCCCAGCATTTT	CASSSGGTGQPQHF
.	.	TRBV5-1	TRBJ2-7	15	TGCGCCAGCAGCTTGGCCGGTCAGGCGAAGGCCGAGAAGTACTTC	CASSLAGQAKAEKYF
.	many	TRBV6-6	TRBJ1-2	15	TGTGCCAGCAGTTCCGAAATGGGGCGAAACTATGGCTACACCTTC	CASSSEMGRNYGYTF
.	many	TRBV6-6	TRBJ2-5	15	TGTGCCAGCAGTGGGGGGAGGACAGAAGGGGAGACCCAGTACTTC	CASSGGRTEGETQYF
TRBD1	many	TRBV29-1	TRBJ2-7	14	TGCAGCGTTGAAGACACAGGGGGTTTAAACGAGCAGTACTTC	CSVEDTGGLNEQYF